This TCR beta chain was retrieved from a study of follicular helper T cells after annual influenza vaccination. Germline assignment: CDR1 SGHTA and CDR2 FQGTGA. J gave up 4 bases and V 1 base, and 5 bases lay outside the gene matches. The CDR3 is made up of 16 amino acids. Repertoires were generated with immunoSEQ multiplex PCR, while TCRdb's copy carries only in-frame clones and drops some. Among under 8,500 clones, approximately 85% were seen once, and the ten largest hold 0.7% to 0.95%. The time point here: 2015-2016 season, pre-vaccination. Vaccine contraindications, substance abuse, HIV/AIDS, active malignancy and active illness excluded donors. General study results and limits: For non-cTfh compartments, undersampling could not be ruled out.

Comments on this clone: As yet, its antigen is unknown.

The genes are TRBV7-3 and TRBJ2-1, with 9 bases matching TRBD2. The source material was CXCR5- memory CD4+ T cells sorted from blood, sampled on the day of influenza vaccination. The source is an adult who received the influenza vaccine. CDR3 bases: TGTGCCAGCAGCTTAATAGCGGGGGCCACTTACAATGAGCAGTTCTTC. Amino acid sequence: CASSLIAGATYNEQFF.